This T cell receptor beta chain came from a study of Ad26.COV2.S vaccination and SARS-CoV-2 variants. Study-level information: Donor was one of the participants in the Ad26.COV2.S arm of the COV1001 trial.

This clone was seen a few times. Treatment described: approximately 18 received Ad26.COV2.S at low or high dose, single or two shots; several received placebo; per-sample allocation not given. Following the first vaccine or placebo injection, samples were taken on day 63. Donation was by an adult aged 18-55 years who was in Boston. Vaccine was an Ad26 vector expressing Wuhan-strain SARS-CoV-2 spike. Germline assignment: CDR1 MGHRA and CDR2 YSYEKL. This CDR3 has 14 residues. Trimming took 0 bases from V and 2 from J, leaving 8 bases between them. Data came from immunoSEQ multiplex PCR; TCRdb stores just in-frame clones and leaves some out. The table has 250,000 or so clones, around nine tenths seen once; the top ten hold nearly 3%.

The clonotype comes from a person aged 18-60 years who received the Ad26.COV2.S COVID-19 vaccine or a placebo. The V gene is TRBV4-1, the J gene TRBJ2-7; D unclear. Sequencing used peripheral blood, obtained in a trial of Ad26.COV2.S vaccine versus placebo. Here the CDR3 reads CASSQDPGPYEQYF. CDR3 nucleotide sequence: TGCGCCAGCAGCCAAGACCCCGGGCCCTACGAGCAGTACTTC.